The clone carrying this T cell receptor (beta chain) occurred a few times. Germline V gene data show CDR1 as MNHEY and CDR2 as SVGAGI. This CDR3 is 14 amino acids long. Trimming left V 7 bases short and J 2 bases short, with 13 bases between. The method was immunoSEQ multiplex PCR; TCRdb's version includes in-frame clones alone and lacks a portion of them. The sample yields more than 250,000 clones, roughly 90% seen once. The source of the sample is a study of blood T cell repertoires in COVID-19. The rearrangement joins TRBV6-5 to TRBJ2-3; D is unclear. The sample taken for sequencing was PBMCs or T cells enriched from blood (not recorded which). This receptor was obtained from a woman aged 25 to 39 who had recovered from COVID-19. The DNA for the CDR3 is TGTGCCAGCAACCAGGCACCCTCCACAGATACGCAGTATTTT. Translating gives CASNQAPSTDTQYF.